The sequence of this T cell receptor (beta chain) was determined in a study of tumor and adjacent non-tumor tissue in lung cancer (dated by TCRdb to the late 2010s). About the investigation overall: The cohort included about a dozen adenocarcinoma, a couple of squamous cell carcinoma and 1 small cell lung cancer patients. Among the roughly 15 patients, ages ranged from roughly 31 to 85 years, some 10 were men and 5 were women, and disease was TNM stage I to III. In total, sequencing yielded 125,075,908 productive TCRbeta reads, which works out to an average of approximately 4 million reads per sample. The study compared bulk TCRbeta repertoires between lung tumor tissue and matched distant non-tumor lung tissue from more than twelve lung cancer patients. Fewer than 35 paired specimens, one tumor and one normal lung sample per patient, were profiled by TCRbeta CDR3 sequencing.

In this sample, this clonotype turned up many times. Its specific antigen is unknown. Per-base quality was not reported, and no clone a single base away is much larger than it. RNA was isolated from bulk, unsorted tissue, and RNA quality was assessed with a NanoDrop ND-1000 and an Agilent 2100. Donors were newly diagnosed lung cancer patients admitted for thoracic surgery in China between August and November 2014, without prior chemotherapy. The study excluded patients who had received radiotherapy or chemotherapy before or who had another cancer at the same time. Pieces of surgical tissue measuring roughly 1-2.1 cm3 were kept in RNAlater solution and held at -80 degrees C until needed. Broad study findings and their caveats: TCR diversity was significantly higher in younger patients, and greater tumor TCR diversity was associated with shorter overall survival and shorter disease-free survival. The methods do not name the sequencing platform or mention unique molecular identifiers. Peripheral blood was not sequenced, so blood TCRbeta repertoires in these lung cancer patients were not examined. The top 100 clones made up a significantly larger cumulative share of the repertoire in normal lung than in tumor tissue. TCR diversity (inverse Simpson) was significantly higher in tumor than in normal lung tissue (roughly 430 vs 170, P = 0.0075, Mann-Whitney U test). The cohort had only roughly 16 patients, and the authors noted that larger samples and more detailed clinical data are needed.

The germline V end is reduced by 8 bases and the J end by 3 bases; junction bases left unmatched: 6. For CDR1 and CDR2, the germline V gene lists MNHEY and SVGEGT. From its cysteine to its phenylalanine, the CDR3 spans 16 amino acids. Here the CDR3 DNA is all that survives: 48 bases in frame from base 1. The protocol used for the library was multiplex PCR. The instrument given in TCRdb is Illumina HiSeq 2500. TCRbeta libraries were built by three rounds of nested PCR using primers (Table S4), following protocols modified from ARM-PCR. Before sequencing, PCR products in the 200-500 bp range were cut out of the gel and cleaned up using the QIAquick gel extraction kit. Turning to the authors' computational methods: Trimmomatic was used to clean the reads, FLASH merged the cleaned reads into complete CDR3 sequences, and MiTCR assigned the sequences to V(D)J germline segments. Clonal diversity was calculated as the inverse Simpson's index using VDJtools. Productive reads were defined as in-frame sequences without a premature stop codon. The public reads were quality trimmed at Q25 with fastp and then assembled into clones with MiXCR by TCRdb, keeping productive beta chains. Each record represents a unique CDR3 protein, reported with the most common genes and DNA among its rows. In this record, the V and J calls reflect TCRdb's handling and not the investigators' own analysis. The table for this sample lists 100,000 to 150,000 distinct CDR3 sequences; 60% to 70% of them were counted only once. The ten largest clones represent more than 10% of the sample.

Sequencing input: lung tumor tissue. The V and J genes are TRBV6-2 or TRBV6-3 and TRBJ2-2; the central 13 bases match TRBD2. This sequence was found in a man aged 25-45 years with non-small cell lung cancer. The DNA sequence follows: TGTGCCAGCGGATGGACTAGCGGGGGTCACACCGGGGAGCTGTTTTTT. This codes for CASGWTSGGHTGELFF.